This entry describes one T cell receptor beta chain. With 2 bases removed from V and 4 bases from J, the gap between germline ends came to 8 bases. Germline CDR1 is SGHNT and CDR2 is YENEEA. This CDR3 has 13 residues. From RNA transcripts, TCR beta CDR3 regions were amplified. Carried out on the TCR CDR3, a first-round RT-PCR used the HTBI primer set. Each CDR3 protein gets one entry after TCRdb re-called the multiplex PCR reads with MiXCR. The sample lists 150,000 to 200,000 distinct CDR3 sequences, about a sixth occurring once. The data are from a study of T cells in Graves' hyperthyroidism and ophthalmopathy.

The specimen sequenced was blood. This sequence joins TRBV11-3 and TRBJ1-1; D unclear. This TCR came from a woman in her forties or fifties with Graves' hyperthyroidism. As DNA, the CDR3 is TGTGCCAGCAGCTTATCCGAGGGCACTGAAGCTTTCTTT. Encoded protein: CASSLSEGTEAFF.